The 18 T cell receptor beta chains listed next were all sequenced from one sample in a study of blood T cells in healthy people across ages. A second PCR, run for about 6 to 11 cycles, used a sample-barcoded 5' primer plus a J-beta primer mix. MiXCR, applied by TCRdb to the 5' RACE reads, yields one record per CDR3 protein. The table includes roughly 900,000 distinct CDR3 sequences, about 28% detected once. Material: blood. These receptors were collected from a woman of 80 years or more in good health.

There are many counts of this clonotype. The chain combines TRBV6-1 with TRBJ2-7, with 10 nucleotides matching TRBD1. The CDR3 extends over 15 amino acids. The germline gives CDR1 MNHNS, CDR2 SASEGT. J lost 7 bases, V lost 5 bases, and 11 bases had no gene match. The CDR3 sequence: CASSFWTGGSREQYF. CDR3 nucleotides: TGTGCCAGCAGTTTCTGGACAGGGGGAAGTAGAGAGCAGTACTTC.

A remark on this clonotype: One junction end does not reproduce the germline sequence, and a read error may be involved. The CDR3 reads CASSFSGGRTDTRYF. In DNA form, the CDR3 reads TGCGCTAGCAGTTTTAGCGGGGGGAGGACAGATACGCGGTATTTT. The chain links TRBV5-1 to TRBJ2-3; 10 nucleotides agree with TRBD2. The CDR3 covers 15 residues. Germline assignment: CDR1 SGHRS and CDR2 YFSETQ.

Remarks on this clonotype: A clone one base away is much larger, so this may be a read error. V gene TRBV20-1 combines with J gene TRBJ2-1; no definite D call. This CDR3 has 14 residues. V lost 7 bases to trimming and J lost 6 bases, with 19 bases between them. Germline V gives CDR1 DFQATT, CDR2 SNEGSKA (reference sequence). The CDR3: CSVDTGALTNEQFF. The CDR3 region has the DNA TGCAGTGTTGACACGGGCGCACTTACCAATGAGCAGTTCTTC.

J is TRBJ1-5 and V is TRBV6-2 or TRBV6-3; weak D call: TRBD1 (5 bases). Trimming took 3 bases from V and 6 from J, leaving 15 bases between them. CDR1 and CDR2 from the germline V gene are MNHEY and SVGEGT. This CDR3 has 15 amino acids. CDR3 sequence: CASSYSGRVGQPQHF. CDR3 in DNA: TGTGCCAGCAGTTATTCGGGCAGGGTGGGTCAGCCCCAGCATTTT.

This clonotype was counted many times. V is TRBV21-1 and J is TRBJ2-1; the tabulated D call, TRBD2, remains unverified against the DNA. TRBV21-1 is deemed a pseudogene. This CDR3 has 16 residues. CDR3 sequence reads: CASSKRTSGGRNEQFF. CDR3 DNA: TGTGCCAGCAGCAAGCGGACTAGCGGGGGTCGGAATGAGCAGTTCTTC.

This clonotype was observed at least ten times. This chain connects TRBV6-1 to TRBJ2-7; perhaps TRBD1 as D (6 bases). V dropped 5 bases and J dropped 1 base, with 15 bases sitting between them. Germline values: CDR1 MNHNS, CDR2 SASEGT. This CDR3 has 15 residues. CDR3 nucleotides: TGTGCCAGCAGTATTACAGGGTGGAGTTCCTACGAGCAGTACTTC. It specifies CASSITGWSSYEQYF.

This clonotype has just a few counts. The V call is TRBV10-3, the J call TRBJ2-1, with TRBD2 matching over 10 bases. Germline-derived CDR1 and CDR2 are ENHRY and SYGVKD. The CDR3 consists of 17 residues. V was clipped by 6 bases and J by 7 bases; unmatched bases: 15. For the CDR3, the DNA is TGTGCCATCAGCGAAAAAAGCGGTAGCGGGGGGAGGAATGAGCAGTTCTTC. Its protein is CAISEKSGSGGRNEQFF.

The table lists this clonotype with a few counts. This may be a read error: a much more frequent sequence differs by one nucleotide. The chain carries TRBV10-3 and TRBJ1-2; D remains unclear. The CDR3 runs 11 residues. Germline CDR1 ENHRY, CDR2 SYGVKD. V lost 3 bases to trimming and J lost 7 bases, with 6 bases between them. CDR3 sequence reads: CAISDCFGYTF. For the CDR3, the DNA is TGTGCCATCAGTGACTGTTTTGGCTACACCTTC.

The V gene is TRBV13, the J gene TRBJ2-7; 10 bases are a match to TRBD2. The CDR3 extends over 15 amino acids. With 4 bases clipped from V and 2 bases from J, the junction kept 5 bases outside the gene matches. Germline V gene data show CDR1 as PRHDT and CDR2 as FYEKMQ (reference sequence). The CDR3 DNA sequence: TGTGCCAGCAGCTCAGTAGCGGGGGGACCCTACGAGCAGTACTTC. Translating it yields CASSSVAGGPYEQYF.

This clonotype was detected a few times. The chain has TRBV3-1 and TRBJ2-1; possibly TRBD2 for D (6 bases). CDR3 length: 15 residues. The germline CDR1 and CDR2 sequences are LGHDT and YNNKEL (reference sequence). The V end was cut by 3 bases, the J end by 4 bases, with 13 bases between. The CDR3 protein is CASSQFRGTYNEQFF. The CDR3 DNA reads TGTGCCAGCAGCCAGTTTCGGGGGACGTACAATGAGCAGTTCTTC.

This clonotype was recorded many times. The chain couples TRBV6-2 or TRBV6-3 to TRBJ2-5; perhaps TRBD2 as D (5 bases). The CDR3 spans 12 residues. V gave up 5 bases and J gave up 7 bases, with 11 bases separating them. CDR1 is MNHEY and CDR2 is SVGEGT in the germline V gene. Here the CDR3 reads CASSPSGWTQYF. As DNA, the CDR3 is TGTGCCAGCAGTCCCTCGGGGTGGACCCAGTACTTC.

Turning to this clonotype: Just one base apart from a much larger clone, this may be a read error. The genes are TRBV6-1 and TRBJ1-2, with TRBD1 as a possible D gene (5 bases). V was pared by 6 bases and J by 2 bases, with 10 bases between. This CDR3 region has 13 residues. The germline CDR1 and CDR2 sequences are MNHNS and SASEGT. Here the CDR3 DNA reads TGTGCCAGCAGGGGTCGGGGGAACTATGGCTACACCTTC. Translation: CASRGRGNYGYTF.

This chain uses TRBV12-3 or TRBV12-4 with TRBJ2-2, with D possibly being TRBD1 or TRBD2 (5 bases each). V was cut by 1 base and J by 4 bases, with 10 bases left in between. The CDR3 extends over 15 amino acids. The CDR3 DNA is TGTGCCAGCAGTTTAGTTCTGGGGGTCACCGGGGAGCTGTTTTTT. It is translated as CASSLVLGVTGELFF.

There are a few counts of this clonotype. V and J are TRBV5-1 and TRBJ1-2, with 8 bases aligning to TRBD1. Germline V gives CDR1 SGHRS, CDR2 YFSETQ. Losses at the gene ends were 4 bases for V and 2 bases for J; bases not matched to a gene: 10. The CDR3 loop spans 16 amino acids. This chain's CDR3 is CASSNRDRLANYGYTF. In nucleotides, the CDR3 is TGCGCCAGCAGCAACCGGGACAGGCTTGCGAACTATGGCTACACCTTC.

J is TRBJ1-1 and V is TRBV20-1; D is unclear. The CDR3 contains 15 residues. Germline V gives CDR1 DFQATT, CDR2 SNEGSKA (reference sequence). V was trimmed by 0 bases and J by 4 bases, leaving 15 bases between them. The CDR3 sequence is CSARDPGGLGTEAFF. The CDR3 nucleotides read TGCAGTGCTAGAGATCCGGGAGGGCTCGGCACTGAAGCTTTCTTT.

This rearrangement joins TRBV5-5 to TRBJ2-1; TRBD1 matches at 8 bases. The CDR3 covers 15 residues. The J segment lost 7 bases and the V segment lost 3 bases, leaving 9 bases of the junction unmatched. Germline CDR1 SGHKS, CDR2 YYEKEE (reference sequence). The CDR3 region is CASSSFGQGANEQFF. CDR3 nucleotide sequence: TGTGCCAGCAGCTCTTTCGGACAGGGCGCTAATGAGCAGTTCTTC.

This chain links TRBV25-1 with TRBJ1-2; D gene unclear. The CDR3 is 14 residues long. V lost 4 bases to trimming and J lost 2 bases, with 11 bases between them. From germline, CDR1 is MGHDK and CDR2 SYGVNS. The CDR3 DNA reads TGTGCCAGCAGTGTCGACTTTTTAAACTATGGCTACACCTTC. Amino acids: CASSVDFLNYGYTF.

This clonotype was seen repeatedly, ten times or more. J is TRBJ1-2 and V is TRBV20-1, with D hard to call. Per the germline V gene, CDR1 is DFQATT and CDR2 is SNEGSKA (reference sequence). Trimming shortened V by 3 bases and J by 6 bases, and 8 bases separated the two germline ends. CDR3 length: 11 amino acids. CDR3 in amino acids: CSASSRNGYTF. The CDR3 nucleotides are TGCAGTGCTAGTTCTCGGAATGGCTACACCTTC.